The 28 T cell receptor beta chains listed next were all sequenced from one sample in a study of early T cells in non-severe SARS-CoV-2 infection. TCRdb re-called the 5' RACE reads with MiXCR, one entry per CDR3 protein. The sample records fewer than 35,000 distinct CDR3 sequences, about 10% being singletons. Sequenced: whole blood. The origin of the receptors is an adult who was a healthcare worker with PCR-confirmed SARS-CoV-2 infection or an uninfected control (not recorded which).

This clonotype showed up many times. The chain employs TRBV7-3 and TRBJ2-1; D possibly uses TRBD1 or TRBD2 (5 bases each). The CDR3 consists of 15 residues. V lost 5 bases and J 6 bases, leaving 17 bases between the germline ends. Germline V gene data show CDR1 as SGHTA and CDR2 as FQGTGA. In DNA, the CDR3 is TGTGCCAGCAGCCGAGGGGCAGGGACGGGCAATGAGCAGTTCTTC. Protein product: CASSRGAGTGNEQFF.

This clonotype was counted at least ten times. The chain has TRBV12-3 or TRBV12-4 and TRBJ1-2; D not resolved. The length of the CDR3 is 13 residues. Trimming took off 6 bases at V and 8 bases at J, with 16 bases between the two ends. The CDR3 DNA reads TGTGCCAGCAGCCGCGCCGCGGGGTCGGGCTACACCTTC. It codes for CASSRAAGSGYTF.

This clonotype was recorded many times. The rearrangement links TRBV5-4 to TRBJ2-7, with D unclear. V gave up 0 bases and J gave up 3 bases, with 10 bases separating them. Germline CDR1 and CDR2: SGHNT and YYREEE (reference sequence). CDR3 length equals 14 residues. The CDR3 loop is CASSLEVQSYEQYF. The CDR3 DNA reads as TGTGCCAGCAGCTTGGAGGTACAGAGCTACGAGCAGTACTTC. The entire variable domain, with the rest obtained from reference TRBV5-4 and TRBJ2-7, is as follows: ETGVTQSPTHLIKTRGQQVTLRCSSQSGHNTVSWYQQALGQGPQFIFQYYREEENGRGNFPPRFSGLQFPNYSSELNVNALELDDSALYLCASSLEVQSYEQYFGPGTRLTVT.

This clonotype was observed a few times. The chain employs TRBV7-6 and TRBJ2-2, with unresolved D. Per the germline V gene, CDR1 is SGHVS and CDR2 is FNYEAQ. Trimming pared 0 bases from V and 0 bases from J, leaving 8 bases between. The length of the CDR3 is 16 residues. The CDR3 here is CASSLARMANTGELFF. The CDR3 coding sequence is TGTGCCAGCAGCTTAGCGAGAATGGCGAACACCGGGGAGCTGTTTTTT.

This clonotype has at least ten counts. The chain links TRBV5-4 to TRBJ2-3; 9 bases match TRBD2. With V trimmed by 5 bases and J by 1 base, 5 bases remained unmatched. There are 15 residues in the CDR3. Looked up from germline, CDR1 is SGHNT and CDR2 is YYREEE (reference sequence). This CDR3 reads CASRPTSGRTDTQYF. As DNA, the CDR3 is TGTGCCAGCAGACCGACTAGCGGACGCACAGATACGCAGTATTTT.

This clonotype was found many times. Written as DNA, the CDR3 is TGTGCCAGCAGCCAATATCCGGGACAGACAACTAGCACAGATACGCAGTATTTT. Its translation: CASSQYPGQTTSTDTQYF. This sequence joins TRBV7-3 and TRBJ2-3, with TRBD1 matching over 7 bases. The CDR3 loop spans 18 amino acids. Germline-derived CDR1 and CDR2 are SGHTA and FQGTGA. V dropped 5 bases and J dropped 0; count of bases not matched to a gene: 14.

The chain has TRBV6-1 and TRBJ1-1; D not resolved. V dropped 7 bases and J dropped 0 bases, with 12 bases sitting between them. The CDR3 is 14 residues long. Germline CDR1 and CDR2: MNHNS and SASEGT. The CDR3 loop is CASNTGDMNTEAFF. The DNA of the CDR3 is TGTGCCAGCAATACCGGGGATATGAACACTGAAGCTTTCTTT.

The J gene is TRBJ2-1, the V gene TRBV6-6; no clear D gene. The length of the CDR3 is 12 residues. The V gene's germline CDR1 is MNHNY and CDR2 SVGAGI (reference sequence). V lost 2 bases, J lost 7 bases, and 6 bases lay in between. The CDR3 DNA reads as TGTGCCAGCAGTTACCCGCAAAATGAGCAGTTCTTC. Protein sequence: CASSYPQNEQFF.

In its sample, this clonotype was seen many times. This chain joins TRBV6-2 or TRBV6-3 and TRBJ1-6; the match to TRBD1 covers 8 bases. Unmatched junction bases numbered 5, after V lost 5 bases and J lost 5 bases. Germline V CDR1 and CDR2: MNHEY, SVGEGT. The CDR3 sequence is 15 residues long. The CDR3 nucleotides are TGTGCCAGCAGTGACGGGGACAGGAATAATTCACCCCTCCACTTT. It specifies CASSDGDRNNSPLHF.

This clonotype was seen at least ten times. The CDR3 DNA follows: TGTGCCACCAAGGGAGGGGGCGCAAACTATGGCTACACCTTC. It codes for CATKGGGANYGYTF. This rearrangement joins TRBV24-1 to TRBJ1-2, with TRBD1 identical over 7 bases. The V and J ends lost 8 bases and 2 bases, in that order; junction bases with no gene match: 7. The germline CDR1 and CDR2 sequences are KGHDR and SFDVKD. The CDR3 extends over 14 amino acids.

This clonotype showed up many times. This chain joins TRBV7-8 and TRBJ2-1; the D is unclear. With 2 bases removed from V and 11 bases from J, the gap between germline ends came to 13 bases. The CDR3 extends over 13 amino acids. Germline V gives CDR1 SGHVS, CDR2 FQNEAQ. DNA of the CDR3: TGTGCCAGCAGCTTATCGGCACCGGACCAGCAGTTCTTC. Translation gives CASSLSAPDQQFF.

In this sample, this clonotype turned up many times. The J gene is TRBJ2-4, the V gene TRBV20-1; 8 bases are a match to TRBD1. The CDR3 length is 13 residues. The V gene's germline CDR1 is DFQATT and CDR2 SNEGSKA (reference sequence). The V gene end was trimmed by 5 bases and the J gene end by 9 bases; junction bases not matched to a gene: 9. The CDR3 DNA reads TGCAGTGCTCGGGAACAGGGGGTGGGCATTCAGTACTTC. Translated, it gives CSAREQGVGIQYF.

Turning to this clonotype: Since a much larger clone is just one base distant, this may be a read error. The chain is built from TRBV6-2 or TRBV6-3 and TRBJ1-5; weak D call: TRBD1 (6 bases). This CDR3 has 11 amino acids. V gave up 4 bases and J gave up 12 bases, with 10 bases separating them. CDR1 and CDR2 from the germline V gene are MNHEY and SVGEGT. In DNA, the CDR3 is TGTGCCAGCAGTTTGGGGGGGCACCAGCATTTT. Translated, it gives CASSLGGHQHF.

This clonotype has ten or more counts. The chain has TRBV11-2 and TRBJ1-4; a possible D gene is TRBD1 (6 bases). V was cut by 1 base and J by 5 bases, with 8 bases left in between. Germline V gives CDR1 SGHAT, CDR2 FQNNGV. The CDR3 has 14 amino acids. The CDR3 sequence: CASSLGGRNEKLFF. The DNA of the CDR3 is TGTGCCAGCAGCTTAGGGGGGCGCAATGAAAAACTGTTTTTT.

In its sample, this clonotype was seen many times. The rearrangement links TRBV20-1 to TRBJ1-6; 8 bases map to TRBD1. Germline assignment: CDR1 DFQATT and CDR2 SNEGSKA (reference sequence). V gave up 0 bases and J gave up 7 bases; unmatched junction bases: 5. This CDR3 comprises 15 residues. The CDR3 nucleotides read TGCAGTGCTAGAGATGGAGGACAGGGAAATTCACCCCTCCACTTT. This gives the protein CSARDGGQGNSPLHF.

This clonotype showed up many times. This chain joins TRBV12-3 or TRBV12-4 and TRBJ2-3; 7 bases line up with TRBD1. This CDR3 comprises 15 residues. The J segment lost 2 bases and the V segment lost 3 bases, leaving 5 bases of the junction unmatched. In nucleotides, the CDR3 is TGTGCCAGCAGTTTTAGGGACAGAATCACAGATACGCAGTATTTT. Its protein product is CASSFRDRITDTQYF.

The rearrangement joins TRBV29-1 to TRBJ2-7; 7 nucleotides agree with TRBD2. Germline assignment: CDR1 SQVTM and CDR2 ANQGSEA. This CDR3 region has 12 residues. V lost 4 bases and J lost 7; bases outside the gene matches: 7. The CDR3 bases are TGCAGCGTTGTCTTTGGGGGAGGGGAGCAGTACTTC. Protein sequence: CSVVFGGGEQYF.

V is TRBV6-5 and J is TRBJ1-1, with D unresolved. Between the trimmed V and J ends, which lost 2 bases and 3 bases, there was a span of 7 bases. The CDR3 totals 13 residues. CDR1 is MNHEY and CDR2 is SVGAGI in the germline V gene. CDR3 sequence reads: CASSYGTYTEAFF. In DNA form, the CDR3 reads TGTGCCAGCAGTTACGGCACATACACTGAAGCTTTCTTT.

This clonotype was observed at least ten times. This chain joins TRBV11-2 and TRBJ2-7; possible D gene TRBD1, 6 bases. The V end lost 2 bases, the J end lost 2 bases, and 13 bases lay between the germline ends. The CDR3 is made up of 15 amino acids. Germline CDR1 reads SGHAT; CDR2 reads FQNNGV. Here the CDR3 reads CASSLNRQEAYEQYF. The CDR3 nucleotides read TGTGCCAGCAGCTTAAATCGACAGGAGGCCTACGAGCAGTACTTC.

The table lists this clonotype with many counts. The chain combines TRBV5-8 with TRBJ2-1, with 8 bases that match TRBD1. This CDR3 contains 15 residues. CDR1 is SGHTS, CDR2 YDEGEE, per germline. The junction had 5 bases not matched to a gene; V was cut back by 4 bases and J by 2 bases. The CDR3 sequence: CASSGQGAPYNEQFF. CDR3 nucleotide sequence: TGTGCCAGCAGCGGGCAGGGGGCCCCCTACAATGAGCAGTTCTTC.

This clonotype has at least ten counts. The CDR3 coding sequence is TGTGCTAGTGTTAACCTAGGGGGTCCTACCTACAATGAGCAGTTCTTC. This gives the protein CASVNLGGPTYNEQFF. This chain joins TRBV12-5 and TRBJ2-1, with a possible D match to TRBD1 (6 bases). Germline lookup yields CDR1 LGHNT and CDR2 FRNRAP. Trimming stripped 7 bases from V and 2 bases from J, with 18 bases between. The CDR3 consists of 16 residues.

The sample holds many counts of this clonotype. The rearrangement links TRBV15 to TRBJ2-2; D gene ambiguous. CDR3 size: 12 residues. V lost 4 bases to trimming and J lost 6 bases, with 6 bases between them. Germline CDR1 LNHNV, CDR2 YYDKDF (reference sequence). In DNA, the CDR3 is TGTGCCACCAGCAAAGTAGCCGGGGAGCTGTTTTTT. Its protein product is CATSKVAGELFF.

This clonotype appeared many times. In DNA form, the CDR3 reads TGTGCCAGCAGCTTGTCTGGCGGGGAGAGCTCCTACGAGCAGTACTTC. Amino acids: CASSLSGGESSYEQYF. This chain connects TRBV7-3 to TRBJ2-7, with a weak D call TRBD2 (6 bases). V lost 3 bases to trimming and J lost 0 bases, with 15 bases between them. The CDR3 runs 16 residues. Germline V gene lookup returns CDR1 SGHTA and CDR2 FQGTGA.

This clonotype was observed at least ten times. V usage is TRBV18 and J usage is TRBJ2-1; maybe TRBD2 (5 bases). CDR1 and CDR2 (germline): KGHSH, LQKENI. This CDR3 is built from 14 residues. V lost 11 bases, J lost 0 bases, and 14 bases lay in between. CDR3 nucleotide sequence: TGTGCCGCACGATTGGGGAGCTCCTACAATGAGCAGTTCTTC. Translated: CAARLGSSYNEQFF.

This clonotype was seen more than once but under ten times. The chain links TRBV27 to TRBJ2-7; D is perhaps TRBD1 or TRBD2 (5 bases each). This CDR3 has 12 amino acids. Per the germline V gene, CDR1 is MNHEY and CDR2 is SMNVEV (reference sequence). V shed 2 bases and J shed 5 bases, with 7 bases lying between them. The CDR3 DNA is TGTGCCAGCAGTTTAGGGGGAAACGAGCAGTACTTC. Protein sequence: CASSLGGNEQYF.

V and J are TRBV9 and TRBJ2-2, with D perhaps matching TRBD2 (6 bases). Looked up from germline, CDR1 is SGDLS and CDR2 is YYNGEE. Trimming left V 4 bases short and J 6 bases short, with 22 bases between. This CDR3 is built from 17 residues. The chain's CDR3 is CASSQIPGTQKPGELFF. DNA of the CDR3: TGTGCCAGCAGCCAGATCCCCGGGACTCAAAAACCCGGGGAGCTGTTTTTT.

In its sample, this clonotype was seen many times. The chain is built from TRBV6-5 and TRBJ2-7; D uncertain. CDR1 and CDR2 from the germline V gene are MNHEY and SVGAGI. V was cut by 2 bases and J by 1 base, with 15 bases left in between. The CDR3 has 16 residues. The CDR3 DNA reads TGTGCCAGCAGTTACCCCAAGGGCGCCCGATCCTACGAGCAGTACTTC. Its translation is CASSYPKGARSYEQYF.

There are many counts of this clonotype. This chain joins TRBV25-1 and TRBJ2-6; the match to TRBD1 covers 7 bases. This CDR3 comprises 16 residues. Germline assignment: CDR1 MGHDK and CDR2 SYGVNS. This CDR3 is CASRRGLGSGANVLTF. CDR3 in DNA: TGTGCTTCAAGAAGGGGGCTCGGCTCTGGGGCCAACGTCCTGACTTTC. The variable domain in full, with the rest retrieved from reference TRBV25-1 and TRBJ2-6, is EADIYQTPRYLVIGTGKKITLECSQTMGHDKMYWYQQDPGMELHLIHYSYGVNSTEKGDLSSESTVSRIRTEHFPLTLESARPSHTSQYLCASRRGLGSGANVLTFGAGSRLTVL.